The following is a T cell receptor beta chain sequence with its context. This entry belongs to a study of blood T cell repertoires in COVID-19. The wider study: Acute and convalescent COVID-19 samples came from the United States, Italy and Spain. T cells, B-cell-depleted T cells, or PBMCs supplied cDNA or gDNA.

Sequencing used immunoSEQ multiplex PCR; TCRdb keeps in-frame clones, though not all of them. The sample has fewer than 60,000 clones, approximately 85% seen once. This receptor was taken from a woman over 75 with acute or convalescent COVID-19. Sequenced material: peripheral blood.

This CDR3 reads CASKYQGIDQPQHF. The CDR3 DNA sequence: TGTGCCAGCAAATATCAGGGGATAGATCAGCCCCAGCATTTT. The rearrangement uses TRBV19 and TRBJ1-5; TRBD1 might be the D (6 bases). The CDR3 totals 14 residues. Germline lookup yields CDR1 LNHDA and CDR2 SQIVND (reference sequence). Trimming took off 9 bases at V and 5 bases at J, with 17 bases between the two ends. Drawing the rest from reference TRBV19 and TRBJ1-5, the complete variable domain is DGGITQSPKYLFRKEGQNVTLSCEQNLNHDAMYWYRQDPGQGLRLIYYSQIVNDFQKGDIAEGYSVSREKKESFPLTVTSAQKNPTAFYLCASKYQGIDQPQHFGDGTRLSIL.